This T cell receptor beta chain is from a study of blood T cells in healthy people across ages. Germline V CDR1 and CDR2: SQVTM, ANQGSEA. The CDR3 is made up of 14 amino acids. V was pared by 1 base and J by 2 bases, with 6 bases between. Through a sample-barcoded 5' primer and a J-beta primer mix, a second PCR was run for 7 to 11 cycles. TCRdb re-called the 5' RACE reads through MiXCR, storing one row per CDR3 protein. The repertoire has hundreds of thousands of distinct CDR3 sequences, roughly 53% of them found once; the top ten carry around 37%. The sequencing sample was made of blood. This rearrangement joins TRBV29-1 to TRBJ2-6, with unresolved D. This clonotype was sampled from a man aged 55 to 70 in good health. CDR3: CSVEAQAGANVLTF. The CDR3 bases are TGCAGCGTTGAAGCGCAGGCTGGGGCCAACGTCCTGACTTTC. The full variable domain, its missing parts supplied by reference TRBV29-1 and TRBJ2-6, is SAVISQKPSRDICQRGTSLTIQCQVDSQVTMMFWYRQQPGQSLTLIATANQGSEATYESGFVIDKFPISRPNLTFSTLTVSNMSPEDSSIYLCSVEAQAGANVLTFGAGSRLTVL.